This entry lists 12 T cell receptor beta chains sequenced from one sample in a study of T-cell reconstitution after alpha-beta-depleted transplantation in children (dated by TCRdb to 2015 to 2016). Preparation of the library involved PCR. Sequencing used an Illumina HiSeq 2500. To normalize quantification of the TCRbeta repertoire, the TCR libraries were built with molecular barcoding that relied on unique molecular identifiers. The raw public reads went through TCRdb reprocessing: fastp at Q25, MiXCR clone calling, in-frame beta chains kept. Rows are unified per CDR3 protein, each entry keeping the most common DNA and genes. This sample has fewer than 500,000 distinct CDR3 sequences in its table, and roughly 43% of those were observed once. The ten largest clones capture 27% of the sample. Explained via the paper, the treatment or condition label denotes: allogeneic hematopoietic cell transplantation with graft depleted of TCRalphabeta T cells and CD19 B cells.

Sample: PBMCs, taken before TCRalphabeta/CD19-depleted stem cell transplant. The source is a girl aged 2 to 10 with aplastic anemia, due to receive a stem cell transplant.

This clonotype was counted a few times. This chain joins TRBV10-1 and TRBJ2-7, with 8 bases aligning to TRBD1. This CDR3 is 18 amino acids long. The germline gives CDR1 WNHNN, CDR2 SYGVQD (reference sequence). V lost 3 bases, J lost 0 bases, and 13 bases stayed unmatched. CDR3 amino acids: CASSDVQPGTGLSYEQYF. DNA for the CDR3: TGCGCCAGCAGTGATGTCCAACCCGGGACAGGCCTCTCCTACGAGCAGTACTTC.

This clonotype has a single count. DNA of the CDR3: TGCAGTGCTAGAGATCCCGGGGAAGACTACGAGCAGTACTTC. Protein product: CSARDPGEDYEQYF. The chain joins TRBV20-1 to TRBJ2-7; D might be TRBD2 (5 bases). CDR3 length: 14 amino acids. V lost 0 bases to trimming and J lost 3 bases, with 12 bases between them. Per the germline V gene, CDR1 is DFQATT and CDR2 is SNEGSKA (reference sequence).

This clonotype was detected ten times or more. The genes are TRBV7-2 and TRBJ2-1, with a possible D match to TRBD2 (6 bases). The CDR3 totals 15 residues. Per germline, CDR1 SGHTA and CDR2 FQGNSA. V lost 4 bases to trimming and J lost 6 bases, with 16 bases between them. This chain's CDR3 is CASSSGFGGINEQFF. The CDR3 region has the DNA TGTGCCAGCAGCTCCGGGTTCGGAGGGATCAATGAGCAGTTCTTC.

The V and J genes are TRBV6-5 and TRBJ1-2, with 7 bases lining up with TRBD1. J was trimmed by 0 bases and V by 4 bases; bases with no gene match: 5. The CDR3 spans 15 residues. Looked up from germline, CDR1 is MNHEY and CDR2 is SVGAGI. For the CDR3, the DNA is TGTGCCAGCAGTTCGAATGACAGGGCTAACTATGGCTACACCTTC. Its translation: CASSSNDRANYGYTF.

The V call is TRBV6-2 or TRBV6-3, the J call TRBJ2-1; D gene unclear. The CDR3 has 14 residues. The V gene lost 0 bases and the J gene lost 6 bases, with 9 bases spanning the gap. Germline lookup yields CDR1 MNHEY and CDR2 SVGEGT. The DNA for the CDR3 is TGTGCCAGCAGTTACTCGATGGGCCTCAATGAGCAGTTCTTC. This encodes CASSYSMGLNEQFF.

The rearrangement uses TRBV7-6 and TRBJ2-1; D is ambiguous. From germline, CDR1 is SGHVS and CDR2 FNYEAQ. V shed 1 base and J shed 8 bases, with 12 bases lying between them. This CDR3 is built from 14 residues. The CDR3 coding sequence is TGTGCCAGCAGCTTAGACGCGGCCGTGGATGAGCAGTTCTTC. It translates to CASSLDAAVDEQFF.

This sequence joins TRBV18 and TRBJ2-2; no definite D call. Trimming took 2 bases from V and 3 from J, leaving 10 bases between them. The CDR3 loop spans 15 amino acids. Germline V gives CDR1 KGHSH, CDR2 LQKENI. The CDR3 region has the DNA TGTGCCAGCTCACCAAGATCCCGGGACACCGGGGAGCTGTTTTTT. Translated, it gives CASSPRSRDTGELFF.

This clonotype was recorded at least ten times. The chain carries TRBV18 and TRBJ2-1, with D tentatively TRBD2 (5 bases). The germline V gene has CDR1 KGHSH and CDR2 LQKENI. CDR3 length: 14 amino acids. V lost 0 bases, J lost 4 bases, and 7 bases lay in between. The CDR3 sequence: CASSPPGEYNEQFF. CDR3 nucleotides: TGTGCCAGCTCACCACCGGGAGAATACAATGAGCAGTTCTTC.

The V call is TRBV2, the J call TRBJ1-2; 9 nucleotides agree with TRBD1. The germline V gene encodes CDR1 SNHLY and CDR2 FYNNEI. The CDR3 covers 15 residues. The J segment lost 4 bases and the V segment lost 5 bases, leaving 8 bases of the junction unmatched. CDR3 in amino acids: CASSSGQGNSYGYTF. Here the CDR3 DNA reads TGTGCCAGCAGTTCAGGACAGGGGAATTCCTATGGCTACACCTTC.

The chain carries TRBV27 and TRBJ2-7, with TRBD2 matching 9 bases. The germline V gene has CDR1 MNHEY and CDR2 SMNVEV (reference sequence). There are 15 residues in the CDR3. The ends lost 2 bases at V and 4 bases at J; junction bases unmatched: 6. The CDR3 DNA reads TGTGCCAGCAGTTTAACGGCTAGCGGGATGTACGAGCAGTACTTC. The encoded protein is CASSLTASGMYEQYF.

This chain links TRBV5-1 with TRBJ2-5; TRBD2 matches at 15 bases. The J segment lost 4 bases and the V segment lost 4 bases, leaving 8 bases of the junction unmatched. The germline gives CDR1 SGHRS, CDR2 YFSETQ. The CDR3 loop spans 17 amino acids. The CDR3 is CASSTGTSGRRGETQYF. The CDR3 DNA is TGCGCCAGCAGCACCGGGACTAGCGGGAGGAGAGGAGAGACCCAGTACTTC.

This sequence joins TRBV10-3 and TRBJ2-7; 9 bases are a match to TRBD1. This CDR3 comprises 15 residues. The V gene end was trimmed by 6 bases and the J gene end by 3 bases; junction bases not matched to a gene: 9. Germline V gene data show CDR1 as ENHRY and CDR2 as SYGVKD. Here the CDR3 reads CAIRGMGQGVYEQYF. CDR3 coding DNA: TGTGCCATCAGGGGTATGGGACAGGGCGTCTACGAGCAGTACTTC.